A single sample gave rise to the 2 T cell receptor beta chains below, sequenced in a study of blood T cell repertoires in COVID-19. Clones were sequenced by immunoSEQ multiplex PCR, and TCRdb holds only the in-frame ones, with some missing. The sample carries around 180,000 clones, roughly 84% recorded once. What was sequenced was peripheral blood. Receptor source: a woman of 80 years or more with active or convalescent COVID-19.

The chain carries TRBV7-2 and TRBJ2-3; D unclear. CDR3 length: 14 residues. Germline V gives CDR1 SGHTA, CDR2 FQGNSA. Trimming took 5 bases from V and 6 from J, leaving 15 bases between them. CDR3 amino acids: CASSPGSPLDTQYF. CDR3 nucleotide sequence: TGTGCCAGCAGCCCCGGGTCCCCACTGGATACGCAGTATTTT.

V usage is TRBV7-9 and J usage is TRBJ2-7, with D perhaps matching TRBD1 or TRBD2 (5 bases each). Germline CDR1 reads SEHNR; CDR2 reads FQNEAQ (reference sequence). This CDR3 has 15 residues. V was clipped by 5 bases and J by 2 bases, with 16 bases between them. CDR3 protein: CASSKGTRGTYEQYF. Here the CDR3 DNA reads TGTGCCAGCAGCAAAGGGACCCGGGGTACCTACGAGCAGTACTTC.